This T cell receptor (beta chain) is from a study of OX40 agonist ivuxolimab in advanced cancers. Study context: Past anti-PD-1, anti-PD-L1 or anti-CTLA-4 therapy was accepted, and roughly 38% had received some.

Worth noting for this clone: Its antigen is not identified.

The assay was immunoSEQ multiplex PCR, and TCRdb's table has in-frame clones only and misses some. The table records some 65,000 clones, roughly nine tenths of them present only once. Overall study results and limits: The mean number of expanded clones was higher in CD8+ T cells than in CD4+.

This specimen consisted of CD4+ or CD8+ T cells sorted from blood, obtained in a trial of the OX40 agonist ivuxolimab. This TCR derives from an adult with an advanced solid tumor such as melanoma, head and neck, liver or kidney cancer.

The CDR3 bases are TGCGCCAGCAGCCTGATGACAGGAGGGCTGCAGAATGAGCAGTTCTTC. It encodes CASSLMTGGLQNEQFF. The rearrangement joins TRBV5-1 to TRBJ2-1, with D perhaps assigned TRBD1 or TRBD2 (6 bases each). Trimming pared 4 bases from V and 7 bases from J, leaving 21 bases between. The CDR3 has 16 amino acids. From germline, CDR1 is SGHRS and CDR2 YFSETQ.